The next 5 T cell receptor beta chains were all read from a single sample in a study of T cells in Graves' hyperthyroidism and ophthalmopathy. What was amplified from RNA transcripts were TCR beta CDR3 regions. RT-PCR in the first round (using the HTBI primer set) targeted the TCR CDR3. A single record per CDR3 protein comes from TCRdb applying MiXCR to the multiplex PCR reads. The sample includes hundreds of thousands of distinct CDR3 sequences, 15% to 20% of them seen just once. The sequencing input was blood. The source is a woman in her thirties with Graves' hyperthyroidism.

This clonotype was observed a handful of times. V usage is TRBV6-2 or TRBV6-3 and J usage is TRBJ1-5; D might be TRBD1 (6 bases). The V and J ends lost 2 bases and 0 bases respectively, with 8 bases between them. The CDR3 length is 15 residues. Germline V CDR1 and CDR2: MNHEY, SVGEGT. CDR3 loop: CASSYGQYSNQPQHF. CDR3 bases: TGTGCCAGCAGTTACGGACAGTATAGCAATCAGCCCCAGCATTTT.

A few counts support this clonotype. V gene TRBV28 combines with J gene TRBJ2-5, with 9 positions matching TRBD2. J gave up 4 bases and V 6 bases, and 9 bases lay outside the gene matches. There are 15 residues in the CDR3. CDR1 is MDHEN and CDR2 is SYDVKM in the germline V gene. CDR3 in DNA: TGTGCCAGCAGCCACATAGCGGGAGCGGGAGAGACCCAGTACTTC. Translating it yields CASSHIAGAGETQYF.

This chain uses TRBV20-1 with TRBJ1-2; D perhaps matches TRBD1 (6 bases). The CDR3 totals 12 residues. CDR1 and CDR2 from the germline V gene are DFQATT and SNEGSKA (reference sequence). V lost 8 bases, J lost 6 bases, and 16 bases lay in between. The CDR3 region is CSPYWGADGYTF. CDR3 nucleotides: TGCAGTCCCTATTGGGGGGCCGATGGCTACACCTTC.

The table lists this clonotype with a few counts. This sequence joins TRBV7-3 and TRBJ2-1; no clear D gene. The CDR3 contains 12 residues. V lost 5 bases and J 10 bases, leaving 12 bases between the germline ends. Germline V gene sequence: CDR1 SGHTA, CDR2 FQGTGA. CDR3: CASSRDGKEQFF. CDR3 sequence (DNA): TGTGCCAGCAGCCGTGATGGGAAGGAGCAGTTCTTC.

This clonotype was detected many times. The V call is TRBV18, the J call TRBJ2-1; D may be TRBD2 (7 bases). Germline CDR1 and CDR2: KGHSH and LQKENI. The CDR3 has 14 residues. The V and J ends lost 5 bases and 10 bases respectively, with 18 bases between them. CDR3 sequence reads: CASSSQGGDGEQFF. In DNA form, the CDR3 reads TGTGCCAGCTCATCACAGGGAGGGGACGGGGAGCAGTTCTTC.